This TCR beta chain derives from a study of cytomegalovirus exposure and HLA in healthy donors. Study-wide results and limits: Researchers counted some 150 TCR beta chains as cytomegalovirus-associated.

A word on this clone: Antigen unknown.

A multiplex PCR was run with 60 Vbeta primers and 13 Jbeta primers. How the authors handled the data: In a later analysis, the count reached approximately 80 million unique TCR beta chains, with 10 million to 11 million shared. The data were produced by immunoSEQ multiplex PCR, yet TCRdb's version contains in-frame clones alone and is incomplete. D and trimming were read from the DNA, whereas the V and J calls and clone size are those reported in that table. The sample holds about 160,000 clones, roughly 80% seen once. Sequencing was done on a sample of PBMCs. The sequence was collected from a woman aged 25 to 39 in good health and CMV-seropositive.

CDR3 sequence (DNA): TGTGCCAGCTCACCGGGGCCAATGAACACTGAAGCTTTCTTT. This sequence encodes CASSPGPMNTEAFF. The V call is TRBV18, the J call TRBJ1-1; D possibly corresponds to TRBD1 (5 bases). The germline V gene has CDR1 KGHSH and CDR2 LQKENI. This CDR3 contains 14 residues. Trimming pared 3 bases from V and 0 bases from J, leaving 8 bases between.